This TCR beta chain was found in a study of T cell responses to AZD1222 COVID-19 vaccine. Across the whole study: Whether given at about 4 or about 12 weeks, second doses were pooled.

Germline values: CDR1 SGHDN, CDR2 FVKESK. The CDR3 covers 15 residues. The ends lost 0 bases at V and 1 base at J; junction bases unmatched: 3. Here immunoSEQ multiplex PCR was the method, and the copy in TCRdb shows in-frame clones only, minus some. The sample has 100,000 to 150,000 clones; over 90% are singletons. General study points: Two AZD1222 doses significantly raised spike-specific TCR breadth and depth over controls. Among spike-specific TCRs, nearly half reportedly target unmutated variant regions.

In the case of this clone: Antigen: not known.

This rearrangement joins TRBV14 to TRBJ2-7; 7 bases align to TRBD2. This TCR was recovered from an adult in good health. The sample in question was peripheral blood, obtained on day 0 of AZD1222 vaccination. The CDR3 reads CASSQDTSASYEQYF. DNA for the CDR3: TGTGCCAGCAGCCAAGATACTAGCGCTTCCTACGAGCAGTACTTC. Supplemented by reference TRBV14 and TRBJ2-7, the full variable domain reads EAGVTQFPSHSVIEKGQTVTLRCDPISGHDNLYWYRRVMGKEIKFLLHFVKESKQDESGMPNNRFLAERTGGTYSTLKVQPAELEDSGVYFCASSQDTSASYEQYFGPGTRLTVT.